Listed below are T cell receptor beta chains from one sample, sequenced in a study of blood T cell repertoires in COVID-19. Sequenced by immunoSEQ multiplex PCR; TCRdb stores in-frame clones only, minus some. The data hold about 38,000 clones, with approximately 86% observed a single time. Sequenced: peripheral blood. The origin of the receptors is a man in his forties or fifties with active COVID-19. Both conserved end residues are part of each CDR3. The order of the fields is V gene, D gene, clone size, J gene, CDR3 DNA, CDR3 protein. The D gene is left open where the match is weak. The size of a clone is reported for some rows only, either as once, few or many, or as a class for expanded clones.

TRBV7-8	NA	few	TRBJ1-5	TGTGCCAGCAGCTTAGCTGGGGGGGCCCTCAATCAGCCCCAGCATTTT	CASSLAGGALNQPQHF
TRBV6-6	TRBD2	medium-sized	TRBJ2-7	TGTGCCAGCAGTTACCCTAGCGGGGGGGCTACAGGCGAGCAGTACTTC	CASSYPSGGATGEQYF
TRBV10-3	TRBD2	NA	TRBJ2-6	TGTGCCATCCGGGGGGAGGGTCTCTCTGGGGCCAACGTCCTGACTTTC	CAIRGEGLSGANVLTF
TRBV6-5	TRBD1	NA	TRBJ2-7	TGTGCCAGCGACAGAGGGGGACAGGGCTACGAGCAGTACTTC	CASDRGGQGYEQYF
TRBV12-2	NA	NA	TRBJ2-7	TGTGCAAGTCGCTTATCCGGGACAGGGAGGTTCTACGAGCAGTACTTC	CASRLSGTGRFYEQYF
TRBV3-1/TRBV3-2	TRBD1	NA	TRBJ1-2	TGTGCCAGCAGCCTCGAGGGGGCACGCTACACCTTC	CASSLEGARYTF
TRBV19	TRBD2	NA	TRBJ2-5	TGTGCCAGTAGTTATCAGCGGGGGGCAGGGGAGACCCAGTACTTC	CASSYQRGAGETQYF
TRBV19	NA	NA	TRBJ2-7	TGTGCCAGTAAGGACAGCGCCTACGAGCAGTACTTC	CASKDSAYEQYF
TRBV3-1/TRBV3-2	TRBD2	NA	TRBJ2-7	TGTGCCAGCAGCTATGGACTAGCGGGGACCTACGAGCAGTACTTC	CASSYGLAGTYEQYF
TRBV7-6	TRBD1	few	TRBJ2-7	TGTGCCAGCAGCCCCGAAGTAGGGACAGGCTACGAGCAGTACTTC	CASSPEVGTGYEQYF
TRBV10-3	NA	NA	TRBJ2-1	TGTGCCATCAGTGAGTCGAGGAACTACAATGAGCAGTTCTTC	CAISESRNYNEQFF
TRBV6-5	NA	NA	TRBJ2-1	TGTGCCAGCAGTTACTCTGGGGGGAGCTCCTACAATGAGCAGTTCTTC	CASSYSGGSSYNEQFF
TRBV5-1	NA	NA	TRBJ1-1	TGCGCCAGCAGCTTGGTGGCGAACACTGAAGCTTTCTTT	CASSLVANTEAFF
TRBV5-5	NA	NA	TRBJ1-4	TGTGCCAGCAACCCGGAGGGGGGGGGTGAAAAACTGTTTTTT	CASNPEGGGEKLFF
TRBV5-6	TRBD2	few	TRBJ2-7	TGTGCCAGCAGCCCACTAGCGGGGGGGTTCTACGAGCAGTACTTC	CASSPLAGGFYEQYF
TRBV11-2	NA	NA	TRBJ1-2	TGTGCCAGCAGCCTCAACACCTATGGCTACACCTTC	CASSLNTYGYTF
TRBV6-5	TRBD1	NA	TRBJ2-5	TGTGCCAGCAGTTACTCTGCACAGGGGGTAGGCGAGACCCAGTACTTC	CASSYSAQGVGETQYF
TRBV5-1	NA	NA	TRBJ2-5	TGCGCCAGCAGCAGGGCCGGACTCCAAGAGACCCAGTACTTC	CASSRAGLQETQYF
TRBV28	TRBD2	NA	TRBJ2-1	TGTGCCAGCAGTTTAACGGGGGGGTCGGATGAGCAGTTCTTC	CASSLTGGSDEQFF
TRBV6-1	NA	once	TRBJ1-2	TGTGCCAGCAGTGAACCGGGACATGCTAACTATGGCTACACCTTC	CASSEPGHANYGYTF
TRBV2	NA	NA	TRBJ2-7	TGTGCCAGCAACGTACCAGCGGGACATGTCACTGGTTTGCAGTACTTC	CASNVPAGHVTGLQYF
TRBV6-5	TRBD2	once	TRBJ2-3	TGTGCCAGCACCCCCTTAGCGGGGGTGGGGGATACGCAGTATTTT	CASTPLAGVGDTQYF
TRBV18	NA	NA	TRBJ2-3	TGTGCCAGCTCATCAGTTGGTACAGATACGCAGTATTTT	CASSSVGTDTQYF
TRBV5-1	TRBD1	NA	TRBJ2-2	TGCGCCAGCAGCTTGGACTTGCGGACAGGGGTAATCGGGGAGCTGTTTTTT	CASSLDLRTGVIGELFF
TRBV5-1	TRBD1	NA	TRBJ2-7	TGCGCCAGCAACCTCGGGACAGGGCTCGGAGAGCAGTACTTC	CASNLGTGLGEQYF
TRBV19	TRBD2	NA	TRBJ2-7	TGTGCCAGTAGTATAGGGGGACTAGCGGGGGACTCCTACGAGCAGTACTTC	CASSIGGLAGDSYEQYF
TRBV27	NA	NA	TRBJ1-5	TGTGCCAGCAGTCCCCTTAGCAGCTATAGCAATCAGCCCCAGCATTTT	CASSPLSSYSNQPQHF
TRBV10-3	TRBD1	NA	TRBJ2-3	TGTGCCATCAGTGCGGGTAGGGCAGGGGGAACAGATACGCAGTATTTT	CAISAGRAGGTDTQYF
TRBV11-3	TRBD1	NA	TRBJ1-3	TGTGCCAGCAGCCAGGGACAGGGTCCCTCTGGAAACACCATATATTTT	CASSQGQGPSGNTIYF
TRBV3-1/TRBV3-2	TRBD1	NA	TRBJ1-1	TGTGCCAGCAGCCACCCGGACAGGGTTGCTGAAGCTTTCTTT	CASSHPDRVAEAFF
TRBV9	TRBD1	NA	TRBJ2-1	TGTGCCAGCAGCGTAGTTGGACAGGGGTTAGAGCAGTTCTTC	CASSVVGQGLEQFF
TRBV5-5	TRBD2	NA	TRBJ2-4	TGTGCCAGCAGTGCCCTCCCCGGGGAGGGGGCCAAAAACATTCAGTACTTC	CASSALPGEGAKNIQYF
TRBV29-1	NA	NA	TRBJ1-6	TGCAGCGTGACACTTTACAGGGACAATTCACCCCTCCACTTT	CSVTLYRDNSPLHF
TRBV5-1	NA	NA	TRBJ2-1	TGCGCCAGCAGTGCTCTGGAGGCCTACAATGAGCAGTTCTTC	CASSALEAYNEQFF